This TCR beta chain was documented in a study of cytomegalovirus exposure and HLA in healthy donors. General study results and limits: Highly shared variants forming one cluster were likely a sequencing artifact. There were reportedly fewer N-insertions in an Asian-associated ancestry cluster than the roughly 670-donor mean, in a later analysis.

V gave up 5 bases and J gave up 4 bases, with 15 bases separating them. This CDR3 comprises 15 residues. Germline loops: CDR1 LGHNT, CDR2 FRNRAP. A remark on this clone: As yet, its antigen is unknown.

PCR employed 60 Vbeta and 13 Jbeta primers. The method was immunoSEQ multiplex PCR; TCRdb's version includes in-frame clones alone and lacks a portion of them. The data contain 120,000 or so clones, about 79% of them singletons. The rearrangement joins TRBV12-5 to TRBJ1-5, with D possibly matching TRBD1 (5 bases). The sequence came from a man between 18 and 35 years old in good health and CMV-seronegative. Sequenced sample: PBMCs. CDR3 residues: CASGRANGTNQPQHF. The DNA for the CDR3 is TGTGCTAGTGGTCGGGCTAATGGGACTAATCAGCCCCAGCATTTT. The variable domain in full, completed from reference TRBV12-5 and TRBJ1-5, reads DARVTQTPRHKVTEMGQEVTMRCQPILGHNTVFWYRQTMMQGLELLAYFRNRAPLDDSGMPKDRFSAEMPDATLATLKIQPSEPRDSAVYFCASGRANGTNQPQHFGDGTRLSIL.